A selection of T cell receptor beta chains follows, all from one sample in a study of cytomegalovirus exposure and HLA in healthy donors. Profiling relied on immunoSEQ multiplex PCR, and the TCRdb table lists in-frame clones only, not all of them. Of some 80,000 clones in the sample, about 78% were seen once. The sample was PBMCs. These receptors originate from a man in his late teens or twenties in good health and CMV-seropositive. The CDR3 runs from the conserved cysteine through the conserved F or W. The order of the fields is V gene, clone size, J gene, D gene, CDR3 DNA, CDR3 protein. D genes are given only for firm matches. A row's size may be missing; if present it is once, few, many or a size class.

V gene: TRBV28
clone size: NA
J gene: TRBJ2-3
D gene: NA
CDR3 DNA: TGTGCCATCCACAGCGGGAGCACAGATACGCAGTATTTT
CDR3 protein: CAIHSGSTDTQYF

V gene: TRBV10-3
clone size: NA
J gene: TRBJ1-1
D gene: TRBD1
CDR3 DNA: TGTGCCATCAGTTACAGGGGAGGACGGTACACTGAAGCTTTCTTT
CDR3 protein: CAISYRGGRYTEAFF

V gene: TRBV13
clone size: NA
J gene: TRBJ2-7
D gene: TRBD2
CDR3 DNA: TGTGCCAGCAGCCAACCGGGACTACCGTACGAGCAGTACTTC
CDR3 protein: CASSQPGLPYEQYF

V gene: TRBV7-8
clone size: NA
J gene: TRBJ2-1
D gene: NA
CDR3 DNA: TGTGCCAGCAGCTTAGAGGTCGGGGAATTCGAGCAGTTCTTC
CDR3 protein: CASSLEVGEFEQFF

V gene: TRBV28
clone size: NA
J gene: TRBJ1-5
D gene: NA
CDR3 DNA: TGTGCCAGCAGTTCCCAGGTCAATCAGCCCCAGCATTTT
CDR3 protein: CASSSQVNQPQHF

V gene: TRBV6-6
clone size: NA
J gene: TRBJ1-5
D gene: NA
CDR3 DNA: TGTGCCACCCTGGACGGGAAACAGCCCCAGCATTTT
CDR3 protein: CATLDGKQPQHF

V gene: TRBV27
clone size: NA
J gene: TRBJ1-2
D gene: NA
CDR3 DNA: TGTGCCAGCAGTCCGCAGGGGATTCGTGGCTACACCTTC
CDR3 protein: CASSPQGIRGYTF

V gene: TRBV4-1
clone size: NA
J gene: TRBJ1-2
D gene: NA
CDR3 DNA: TGCGCCAGCAGCTTAGCGGGAAGGGGTTTGAACTATGGCTACACCTTC
CDR3 protein: CASSLAGRGLNYGYTF

V gene: TRBV6-1
clone size: few
J gene: TRBJ2-5
D gene: NA
CDR3 DNA: TGTGCCAGCAGTTTACTGCCTAGCCTACAAGAGACCCAGTACTTC
CDR3 protein: CASSLLPSLQETQYF

V gene: TRBV5-1
clone size: NA
J gene: TRBJ2-5
D gene: NA
CDR3 DNA: TGCGCCAGCAGCGTCGGGGTAGCGGGCCGAGGGGGAGAGACCCAGTACTTC
CDR3 protein: CASSVGVAGRGGETQYF

V gene: TRBV10-1
clone size: NA
J gene: TRBJ2-7
D gene: NA
CDR3 DNA: TGCGCCAGCAGCAGGCCCGCGGGCGAGCAGTACTTC
CDR3 protein: CASSRPAGEQYF

V gene: TRBV27
clone size: NA
J gene: TRBJ1-5
D gene: NA
CDR3 DNA: TGTGCCAGCAGGACTAACAGGGACGAGCAGCCCCAGCATTTT
CDR3 protein: CASRTNRDEQPQHF

V gene: TRBV11-2
clone size: NA
J gene: TRBJ2-7
D gene: TRBD2
CDR3 DNA: TGTGCCAGCAGCTCTAACCGGGGGGGTGGCTACGAGCAGTACTTC
CDR3 protein: CASSSNRGGGYEQYF

V gene: TRBV5-1
clone size: NA
J gene: TRBJ2-5
D gene: NA
CDR3 DNA: TGCGCCAGCAGCTTGGCTCAAGAGACCCAGTACTTC
CDR3 protein: CASSLAQETQYF

V gene: TRBV4-1
clone size: NA
J gene: TRBJ2-7
D gene: NA
CDR3 DNA: TGCGCCAGCGGCTCGTCTGGGCCTTCCTACGAGCAGTACTTC
CDR3 protein: CASGSSGPSYEQYF

V gene: TRBV2
clone size: NA
J gene: TRBJ1-2
D gene: NA
CDR3 DNA: TGTGCCAGCAGGGGCCCCCGACATGGCTACACCTTC
CDR3 protein: CASRGPRHGYTF

V gene: TRBV10-1
clone size: NA
J gene: TRBJ2-1
D gene: NA
CDR3 DNA: TGCGCCAGCAGCGCCACAGGGATAGGGCACAATGAGCAGTTCTTC
CDR3 protein: CASSATGIGHNEQFF

V gene: TRBV11-2
clone size: NA
J gene: TRBJ1-1
D gene: NA
CDR3 DNA: TGTGCCAGCAGGGGGGGCACTGAAGCTTTCTTT
CDR3 protein: CASRGGTEAFF

V gene: TRBV5-3
clone size: NA
J gene: TRBJ1-1
D gene: NA
CDR3 DNA: TGTGCCAGAACCGAGCTGGGGAGTCTGAACACTGAAGCTTTCTTT
CDR3 protein: CARTELGSLNTEAFF

V gene: TRBV18
clone size: NA
J gene: TRBJ1-1
D gene: NA
CDR3 DNA: TGTGCCAGCTCACCAATGGACGACAGGTACACTGAAGCTTTCTTT
CDR3 protein: CASSPMDDRYTEAFF

V gene: TRBV5-6
clone size: few
J gene: TRBJ1-1
D gene: NA
CDR3 DNA: TGTGCCAGCAGCTTGGGACAGCGTGAAGCTTTCTTT
CDR3 protein: CASSLGQREAFF

V gene: TRBV15
clone size: NA
J gene: TRBJ2-5
D gene: NA
CDR3 DNA: TGTGCCACCAGCAGAGTGAGAACCCAAGAGACCCAGTACTTC
CDR3 protein: CATSRVRTQETQYF

V gene: TRBV10-3
clone size: NA
J gene: TRBJ2-2
D gene: TRBD2
CDR3 DNA: TGTGCCATCAGTGAGTCGACGGGAATGACGGGAGGAACCGGGGAGCTGTTTTTT
CDR3 protein: CAISESTGMTGGTGELFF

V gene: TRBV28
clone size: NA
J gene: TRBJ1-2
D gene: NA
CDR3 DNA: TGTGCCAGCAGAACCCACTCCGGGAGGTTGGGAGGCTACACCTTC
CDR3 protein: CASRTHSGRLGGYTF

V gene: TRBV20-1
clone size: NA
J gene: TRBJ1-1
D gene: NA
CDR3 DNA: TGCAGTGCTAGGCCCCAGACTGAAGCTTTCTTT
CDR3 protein: CSARPQTEAFF

V gene: TRBV7-9
clone size: NA
J gene: TRBJ2-1
D gene: NA
CDR3 DNA: TGTGCCAGCAGCTTAGGGGGCGCTAGTATAAGGAATGAGCAGTTCTTC
CDR3 protein: CASSLGGASIRNEQFF

V gene: TRBV29-1
clone size: NA
J gene: TRBJ2-1
D gene: TRBD2
CDR3 DNA: TGCAGCGTGGGGGGACTAGCGGACCAAATGAATGAGCAGTTCTTC
CDR3 protein: CSVGGLADQMNEQFF

V gene: TRBV4-2
clone size: NA
J gene: TRBJ2-1
D gene: TRBD2
CDR3 DNA: TGTGCCAGCAGCCAGGTGACTAGCGGGACGTTTGCTTACAATGAGCAGTTCTTC
CDR3 protein: CASSQVTSGTFAYNEQFF

V gene: TRBV4-1
clone size: NA
J gene: TRBJ2-7
D gene: NA
CDR3 DNA: TGCGCCAGCAGCCACCCGACGGGGAATACCTACGAGCAGTACTTC
CDR3 protein: CASSHPTGNTYEQYF

V gene: TRBV19
clone size: few
J gene: TRBJ1-1
D gene: TRBD1
CDR3 DNA: TGTGCCAGTACCGGCGGACAGGGGGCGCGCAGGAACACTGAAGCTTTCTTT
CDR3 protein: CASTGGQGARRNTEAFF

V gene: TRBV2
clone size: NA
J gene: TRBJ2-6
D gene: NA
CDR3 DNA: TGTGCCAGCAGCTTTAGCTCTGGGGCCAACGTCCTGACTTTC
CDR3 protein: CASSFSSGANVLTF

V gene: TRBV5-1
clone size: once
J gene: TRBJ1-1
D gene: TRBD1
CDR3 DNA: TGCGCCAGCAGCCCCGGACAGGGGGTAAATGAAGCTTTCTTT
CDR3 protein: CASSPGQGVNEAFF

V gene: TRBV29-1
clone size: NA
J gene: TRBJ2-5
D gene: NA
CDR3 DNA: TGCAGCGGGACCCAGTCCGGCCGGGAGCAGTACTTC
CDR3 protein: CSGTQSGREQYF

V gene: TRBV29-1
clone size: NA
J gene: TRBJ2-2
D gene: TRBD2
CDR3 DNA: TGCAGCGTTGTCTTCGGACTAGCGGGAGTCGGGGAGCTGTTTTTT
CDR3 protein: CSVVFGLAGVGELFF

V gene: TRBV2
clone size: NA
J gene: TRBJ2-4
D gene: NA
CDR3 DNA: TGTGCCAGCAGTGAGCGGGTGAACATTCAGTACTTC
CDR3 protein: CASSERVNIQYF

V gene: TRBV27
clone size: once
J gene: TRBJ2-7
D gene: TRBD2
CDR3 DNA: TGTGCCAGCAGTTTCACTAGCGCATCCTACGAGCAGTACTTC
CDR3 protein: CASSFTSASYEQYF

V gene: TRBV19
clone size: NA
J gene: TRBJ2-5
D gene: NA
CDR3 DNA: TGTGCCAGTAGTATAGTAGCCTCGGAGACCCAGTACTTC
CDR3 protein: CASSIVASETQYF

V gene: TRBV5-1
clone size: NA
J gene: TRBJ1-1
D gene: NA
CDR3 DNA: TGCGCCAGCAGCTTGGAAGTCAGTATAACTGAAGCTTTCTTT
CDR3 protein: CASSLEVSITEAFF

V gene: TRBV6-5
clone size: NA
J gene: TRBJ2-1
D gene: NA
CDR3 DNA: TGTGCCAGCAGGGCTTACAATGAGCAGTTCTTC
CDR3 protein: CASRAYNEQFF

V gene: TRBV4-1
clone size: NA
J gene: TRBJ1-3
D gene: TRBD1
CDR3 DNA: TGCGCCAGCAGCCAGGACAGGGGGCTTGGAAACACCATATATTTT
CDR3 protein: CASSQDRGLGNTIYF

V gene: TRBV9
clone size: NA
J gene: TRBJ1-1
D gene: NA
CDR3 DNA: TGTGCCAGCAGCGTAGCCCCCGGGGGGACTGAAGCTTTCTTT
CDR3 protein: CASSVAPGGTEAFF

V gene: TRBV10-1
clone size: NA
J gene: TRBJ2-1
D gene: NA
CDR3 DNA: TGCGCCAGCAGTGAGAACCTAGCTGGGAATGAGCAGTTCTTC
CDR3 protein: CASSENLAGNEQFF

V gene: TRBV28
clone size: NA
J gene: TRBJ1-1
D gene: NA
CDR3 DNA: TGTGCCAGCAGTCTACCTGCGGGGACGGCTTTCTTT
CDR3 protein: CASSLPAGTAFF

V gene: TRBV7-3
clone size: NA
J gene: TRBJ1-1
D gene: TRBD1
CDR3 DNA: TGTGCCAGCAGCACAGGGGGGAACACTGAAGCTTTCTTT
CDR3 protein: CASSTGGNTEAFF

V gene: TRBV11-2
clone size: NA
J gene: TRBJ2-7
D gene: NA
CDR3 DNA: TGTGCCAGCACCGGGGGTCGGCTAGTAAGGACCTACGAGCAGTACTTC
CDR3 protein: CASTGGRLVRTYEQYF

V gene: TRBV29-1
clone size: few
J gene: TRBJ2-7
D gene: TRBD1
CDR3 DNA: TGCAGCGCCAACAGGGGAAACGAGCAGTACTTC
CDR3 protein: CSANRGNEQYF

V gene: TRBV11-2
clone size: NA
J gene: TRBJ1-1
D gene: NA
CDR3 DNA: TGTGCCAGCAGCCGCGGGTGGACTGAAGCTTTCTTT
CDR3 protein: CASSRGWTEAFF

V gene: TRBV19
clone size: NA
J gene: TRBJ1-5
D gene: NA
CDR3 DNA: TGTGCCAGTAGCAGATCGGGGGATCAGCCCCAGCATTTT
CDR3 protein: CASSRSGDQPQHF

V gene: TRBV6-6
clone size: NA
J gene: TRBJ2-3
D gene: TRBD2
CDR3 DNA: TGTGCCAGCAGTAGCCGGACTAGCGGGAGGGATACGCAGTATTTT
CDR3 protein: CASSSRTSGRDTQYF

V gene: TRBV18
clone size: NA
J gene: TRBJ1-1
D gene: TRBD1
CDR3 DNA: TGTGCCAGCTCACCACTGGGACAGGGAGGGACTGAAGCTTTCTTT
CDR3 protein: CASSPLGQGGTEAFF

V gene: TRBV19
clone size: NA
J gene: TRBJ2-6
D gene: NA
CDR3 DNA: TGTGCCAGTAGTTATGTAACTGGGGCCAACGTCCTGACTTTC
CDR3 protein: CASSYVTGANVLTF